The 25 T cell receptor beta chains presented below share a single source sample, sequenced in a study of T cells after yellow fever vaccination. One entry per CDR3 protein, called by TCRdb with MiXCR from the 5' RACE reads. The table lists 500,000 to 650,000 distinct CDR3 sequences, roughly an eighth of them singletons, with 15% in the top ten. The material sequenced was PBMCs, taken on the day of the yellow fever booster vaccination. The receptor set was obtained from a man younger than 40 who received the YFV17D yellow fever vaccine.

This clonotype turned up a few times. The V call is TRBV6-1, the J call TRBJ2-5, with D possibly TRBD1 on 6 matching bases. The germline V gene encodes CDR1 MNHNS and CDR2 SASEGT. The CDR3 covers 15 residues. The germline V and J ends were trimmed by 5 bases and 5 bases, with 18 bases remaining between them. This CDR3 is CASSLAPGHGETQYF. CDR3 nucleotide sequence: TGTGCCAGCAGTCTAGCCCCGGGACATGGGGAGACCCAGTACTTC.

The chain is built from TRBV20-1 and TRBJ2-5, with a tentative D call TRBD1 (6 bases). CDR1 and CDR2 from the germline V gene are DFQATT and SNEGSKA (reference sequence). The CDR3 loop spans 13 amino acids. Deletions cut 0 bases from V and 10 bases from J, with 15 bases between. The CDR3 region is CSARDWGLGIQYF. In DNA form, the CDR3 reads TGCAGTGCTAGAGATTGGGGGCTAGGGATCCAGTACTTC.

This clonotype was seen a handful of times. This sequence joins TRBV7-9 and TRBJ2-5; 11 bases line up with TRBD1. The trim removed 5 bases at V and 0 bases at J, leaving 5 bases unmatched. The germline gives CDR1 SEHNR, CDR2 FQNEAQ (reference sequence). This CDR3 is 16 amino acids long. CDR3 bases: TGTGCCAGCAGCCCAGGGACAGGGGGTTACCAAGAGACCCAGTACTTC. It is translated as CASSPGTGGYQETQYF. Full variable domain (rest looked up from reference TRBV7-9 and TRBJ2-5): DTGVSQNPRHKITKRGQNVTFRCDPISEHNRLYWYRQTLGQGPEFLTYFQNEAQLEKSRLLSDRFSAERPKGSFSTLEIQRTEQGDSAMYLCASSPGTGGYQETQYFGPGTRLLVL.

This clonotype was seen more than once but under ten times. The J gene is TRBJ2-5, the V gene TRBV6-6; D remains unclear. Trimming took off 2 bases at V and 2 bases at J, with 3 bases between the two ends. The CDR3 is 12 amino acids. In germline, CDR1 is MNHNY, CDR2 SVGAGI (reference sequence). CDR3 protein: CASSYPQETQYF. CDR3 sequence (DNA): TGTGCCAGCAGTTACCCTCAAGAGACCCAGTACTTC.

This clonotype has just a few counts. This chain uses TRBV29-1 with TRBJ1-1; D perhaps matches TRBD1 (5 bases). V was shortened by 0 bases and J by 5 bases, with 25 bases between the two germline ends. From germline, CDR1 is SQVTM and CDR2 ANQGSEA. The CDR3 is made up of 18 amino acids. CDR3 loop: CSVEDFLIVGDSWTEAFF. The CDR3, as DNA: TGCAGCGTTGAAGACTTCCTGATCGTGGGGGATTCGTGGACTGAAGCTTTCTTT.

V gene TRBV7-2 combines with J gene TRBJ2-1; D gene uncertain. Germline values: CDR1 SGHTA, CDR2 FQGNSA. The V end was cut by 5 bases, the J end by 6 bases, with 11 bases between. This CDR3 contains 13 residues. The CDR3 coding sequence is TGTGCCAGCAGCCCTGGATCGGTCAATGAGCAGTTCTTC. This codes for CASSPGSVNEQFF.

In its sample, this clonotype was seen a few times. V usage is TRBV19 and J usage is TRBJ2-2, with D unresolved. Trimming cost V 7 bases and J 4 bases, with 10 bases left between them. The CDR3 is 13 amino acids. Germline CDR1 and CDR2: LNHDA and SQIVND (reference sequence). CDR3 protein: CASKPQITGELFF. As DNA, the CDR3 is TGTGCCAGTAAACCACAAATCACCGGGGAGCTGTTTTTT.

The V call is TRBV18, the J call TRBJ2-7, with TRBD1 matching 7 bases. CDR3 size: 15 residues. After removal of 3 bases from V and 6 bases from J, the junction contained 11 bases not matched to a gene. Germline loops: CDR1 KGHSH, CDR2 LQKENI. The CDR3 protein is CASSPPSGGVGEQYF. The CDR3 DNA follows: TGTGCCAGCTCACCTCCATCAGGGGGAGTCGGCGAGCAGTACTTC.

The chain employs TRBV7-8 and TRBJ1-1; TRBD1 aligns across 7 bases. From germline, CDR1 is SGHVS and CDR2 FQNEAQ. The CDR3 loop spans 13 amino acids. Germline trimming cut 5 bases from V and 4 bases from J; bases unmatched to any gene: 4. The CDR3 sequence: CASSLDRVTEAFF. CDR3 DNA sequence: TGTGCCAGCAGCCTCGACAGGGTCACTGAAGCTTTCTTT.

The chain links TRBV7-8 to TRBJ2-1, with 9 bases matching TRBD2. The CDR3 has 16 residues. Germline values: CDR1 SGHVS, CDR2 FQNEAQ. With V trimmed by 5 bases and J by 6 bases, 11 bases remained unmatched. The DNA for the CDR3 is TGTGCCAGCAGCCCACTAGCGGGCAAGGCGGTCAATGAGCAGTTCTTC. This sequence encodes CASSPLAGKAVNEQFF.

This clonotype has a handful of counts. The chain has TRBV5-4 and TRBJ2-2, with D perhaps matching TRBD1 or TRBD2 (5 bases each). This CDR3 region has 17 residues. V lost 4 bases, J lost 4 bases, and 20 bases lay in between. Per the germline V gene, CDR1 is SGHNT and CDR2 is YYREEE (reference sequence). The CDR3 coding sequence is TGTGCCAGCAGCCCCCCGGGGCGAAGCTTAGGCACCGGGGAGCTGTTTTTT. Its protein is CASSPPGRSLGTGELFF.

V gene TRBV7-6 combines with J gene TRBJ2-1, with TRBD2 matching over 10 bases. This CDR3 is 16 amino acids long. The V gene's germline CDR1 is SGHVS and CDR2 FNYEAQ. Unmatched junction bases numbered 7, after V lost 1 base and J lost 7 bases. CDR3 sequence (DNA): TGTGCCAGCAGCTTAGTAGCGGGAGGCCCTTATAATGAGCAGTTCTTC. Its translation is CASSLVAGGPYNEQFF.

In its sample, this clonotype was seen a few times. The chain employs TRBV20-1 and TRBJ2-1, with no clear D. The V gene lost 6 bases and the J gene lost 0 bases, with 15 bases spanning the gap. The CDR3 sequence is 15 residues long. Germline V lookup: CDR1 DFQATT, CDR2 SNEGSKA (reference sequence). This CDR3 reads CSAKGRSSSYNEQFF. The CDR3 DNA is TGCAGTGCCAAAGGGCGCTCCAGCTCCTACAATGAGCAGTTCTTC.

This clonotype has only a few counts. This chain joins TRBV5-1 and TRBJ2-1, with TRBD2 matching over 7 bases. The V gene end was trimmed by 4 bases and the J gene end by 16 bases; junction bases not matched to a gene: 14. The CDR3 spans 13 residues. Germline-derived CDR1 and CDR2 are SGHRS and YFSETQ. CDR3 in DNA: TGCGCCAGCAGCGAAATAGCGGGCCGGTCAAATTTCTTC. This gives the protein CASSEIAGRSNFF.

DNA of the CDR3: TGTGCCAGCAGTTTATACTCGGGATCGGGGACGGAAAGTTACGAGCAGTACTTC. It codes for CASSLYSGSGTESYEQYF. V is TRBV27 and J is TRBJ2-7; D possibly matches TRBD1 or TRBD2 (5 bases each). The V end lost 1 base, the J end lost 4 bases, and 23 bases lay between the germline ends. Germline V CDR1 and CDR2: MNHEY, SMNVEV (reference sequence). CDR3 length: 18 amino acids.

Only a few counts were recorded for this clonotype. The J gene is TRBJ2-7, the V gene TRBV20-1; no firm D call. This CDR3 comprises 13 residues. From germline, CDR1 is DFQATT and CDR2 SNEGSKA (reference sequence). Trimming pared 3 bases from V and 3 bases from J, leaving 12 bases between. CDR3: CSASSERDYEQYF. CDR3 coding DNA: TGCAGTGCTAGTTCTGAAAGGGACTACGAGCAGTACTTC.

This clonotype showed up just a few times. This chain links TRBV15 with TRBJ2-1, with 7 bases that match TRBD1. The CDR3 totals 15 residues. Trimming removed 1 base from V and 13 bases from J; junction bases left unmatched: 13. Germline V CDR1 and CDR2: LNHNV, YYDKDF (reference sequence). CDR3: CATSRGGTAGLTQFF. In DNA form, the CDR3 reads TGTGCCACCAGCAGAGGGGGGACAGCCGGCCTTACACAGTTCTTC.

This clonotype was observed a handful of times. The chain combines TRBV10-3 with TRBJ1-1; D is unclear. Germline assignment: CDR1 ENHRY and CDR2 SYGVKD. This CDR3 has 12 residues. The CDR3 DNA reads as TGTGTCTCGGCTGGGATGAACACTGAAGCTTTCTTT. This translates into CVSAGMNTEAFF.

This clonotype was recorded a few times. The chain recombines TRBV10-2 with TRBJ2-3, with 11 nucleotides matching TRBD2. V shed 0 bases, J shed 4 bases, and the junction held 6 bases outside the gene matches. The CDR3 totals 17 residues. CDR1 and CDR2 from the germline V gene are WSHSY and SAAADI. CDR3 region: CASSESRLAGLPDTQYF. The CDR3 DNA follows: TGCGCCAGCAGTGAGTCTAGACTAGCGGGACTCCCAGATACGCAGTATTTT.

This clonotype was seen a few times. The chain carries TRBV10-3 and TRBJ1-4; D is ambiguous. V lost 3 bases and J lost 0, with 8 bases in between. Germline CDR1 ENHRY, CDR2 SYGVKD. This CDR3 is built from 15 residues. The DNA for the CDR3 is TGTGCCATCAGTGACAGCTTAGCAACTAATGAAAAACTGTTTTTT. It codes for CAISDSLATNEKLFF.

This clonotype showed up many times. V usage is TRBV5-1 and J usage is TRBJ2-1; D might be TRBD2 (5 bases). The CDR3 contains 15 residues. Germline CDR1 reads SGHRS; CDR2 reads YFSETQ. Trimming shortened V by 3 bases and J by 4 bases, and 14 bases separated the two germline ends. In DNA form, the CDR3 reads TGCGCCAGCAGCTCGGACCTCTGGACTTACAATGAGCAGTTCTTC. This encodes CASSSDLWTYNEQFF.

This rearrangement joins TRBV20-1 to TRBJ2-3; 7 nucleotides line up with TRBD2. CDR1 and CDR2 from the germline V gene are DFQATT and SNEGSKA (reference sequence). The CDR3 runs 13 residues. For the CDR3, the DNA is TGCAGAGCCAGCAGCGGGGTCACAGATACGCAGTATTTT. This encodes CRASSGVTDTQYF.

J is TRBJ2-7 and V is TRBV7-9, with D uncertain. Per germline, CDR1 SEHNR and CDR2 FQNEAQ (reference sequence). CDR3 size: 15 residues. V lost 0 bases, J lost 2 bases, and 11 bases lay in between. CDR3 coding DNA: TGTGCCAGCAGCTTAGCCTCTACCCGAACCTACGAGCAGTACTTC. Translating it yields CASSLASTRTYEQYF.

The CDR3 spells CASSSGPSTSNEQFF. The CDR3 DNA follows: TGTGCCAGCAGCTCAGGGCCTTCCACGAGCAATGAGCAGTTCTTC. The chain links TRBV7-3 to TRBJ2-1; weak D call: TRBD1 (5 bases). V shed 4 bases and J shed 6 bases, with 16 bases lying between them. The CDR3 extends over 15 amino acids. Germline loops: CDR1 SGHTA, CDR2 FQGTGA.

The chain uses TRBV7-8 and TRBJ2-1; possibly TRBD1 or TRBD2 for D (5 bases each). In germline, CDR1 is SGHVS, CDR2 FQNEAQ. Trimming left V 6 bases short and J 7 bases short, with 16 bases between. This CDR3 contains 14 residues. The CDR3 reads CASSFRGPLNEQFF. DNA of the CDR3: TGTGCCAGCAGTTTCCGGGGCCCCTTGAATGAGCAGTTCTTC.